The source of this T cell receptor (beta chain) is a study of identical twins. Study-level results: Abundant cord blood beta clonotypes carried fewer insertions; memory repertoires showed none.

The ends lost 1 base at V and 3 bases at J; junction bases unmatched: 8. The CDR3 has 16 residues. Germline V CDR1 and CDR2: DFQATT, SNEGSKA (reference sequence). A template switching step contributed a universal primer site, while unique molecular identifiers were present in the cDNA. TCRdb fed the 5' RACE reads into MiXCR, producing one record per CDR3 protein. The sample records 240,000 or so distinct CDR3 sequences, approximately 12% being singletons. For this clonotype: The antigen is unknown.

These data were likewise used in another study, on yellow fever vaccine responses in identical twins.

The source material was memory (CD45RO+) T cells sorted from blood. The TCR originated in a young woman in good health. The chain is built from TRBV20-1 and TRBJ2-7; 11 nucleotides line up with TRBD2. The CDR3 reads CSARATSGSTVYEQYF. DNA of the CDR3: TGCAGTGCTAGAGCTACTAGCGGGAGTACGGTCTACGAGCAGTACTTC.